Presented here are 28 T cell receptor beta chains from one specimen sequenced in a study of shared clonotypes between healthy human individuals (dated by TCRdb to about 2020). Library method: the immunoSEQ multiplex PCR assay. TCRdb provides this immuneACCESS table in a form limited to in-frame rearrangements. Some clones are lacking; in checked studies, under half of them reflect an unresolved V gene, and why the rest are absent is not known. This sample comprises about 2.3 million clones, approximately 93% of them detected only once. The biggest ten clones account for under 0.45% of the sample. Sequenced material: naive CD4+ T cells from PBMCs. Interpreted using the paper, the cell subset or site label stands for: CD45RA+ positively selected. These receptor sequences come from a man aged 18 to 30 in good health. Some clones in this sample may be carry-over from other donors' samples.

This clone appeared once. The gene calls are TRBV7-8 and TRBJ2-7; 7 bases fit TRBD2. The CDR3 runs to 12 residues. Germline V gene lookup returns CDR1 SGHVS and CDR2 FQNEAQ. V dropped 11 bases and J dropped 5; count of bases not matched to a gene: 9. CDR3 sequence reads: CAGGGVGHEQYF. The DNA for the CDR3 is TGTGCCGGGGGGGGAGTGGGCCACGAGCAGTACTTC.

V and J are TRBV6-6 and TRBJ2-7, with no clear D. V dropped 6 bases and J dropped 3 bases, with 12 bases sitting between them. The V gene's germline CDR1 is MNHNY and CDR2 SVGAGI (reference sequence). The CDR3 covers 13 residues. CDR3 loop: CASSLGPIYEQYF. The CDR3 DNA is TGTGCCAGCAGCCTCGGACCTATCTACGAGCAGTACTTC.

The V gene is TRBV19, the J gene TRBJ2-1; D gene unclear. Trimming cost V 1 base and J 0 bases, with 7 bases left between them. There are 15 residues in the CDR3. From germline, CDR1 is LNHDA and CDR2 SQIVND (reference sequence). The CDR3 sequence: CASSIVPSSYNEQFF. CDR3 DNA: TGTGCCAGTAGTATAGTCCCGAGCTCCTACAATGAGCAGTTCTTC.

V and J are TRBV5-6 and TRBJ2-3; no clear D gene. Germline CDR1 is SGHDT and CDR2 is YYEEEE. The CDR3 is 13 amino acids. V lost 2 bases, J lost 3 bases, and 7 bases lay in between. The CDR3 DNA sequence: TGTGCCAGCAGCTTACAGCAAACAGATACGCAGTATTTT. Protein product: CASSLQQTDTQYF. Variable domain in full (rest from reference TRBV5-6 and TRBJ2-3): DAGVTQSPTHLIKTRGQQVTLRCSPKSGHDTVSWYQQALGQGPQFIFQYYEEEERQRGNFPDRFSGHQFPNYSSELNVNALLLGDSALYLCASSLQQTDTQYFGPGTRLTVL.

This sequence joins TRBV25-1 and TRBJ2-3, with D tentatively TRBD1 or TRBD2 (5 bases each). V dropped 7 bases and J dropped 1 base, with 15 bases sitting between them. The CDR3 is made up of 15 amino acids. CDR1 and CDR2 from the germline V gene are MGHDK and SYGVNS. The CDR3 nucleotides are TGTGCCAGCATCCCTTCACGGGGCGGCACAGATACGCAGTATTTT. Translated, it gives CASIPSRGGTDTQYF.

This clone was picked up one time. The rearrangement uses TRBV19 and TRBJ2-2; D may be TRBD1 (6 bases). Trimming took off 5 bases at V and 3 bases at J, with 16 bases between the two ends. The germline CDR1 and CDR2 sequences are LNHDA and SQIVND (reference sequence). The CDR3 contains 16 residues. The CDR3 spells CASSHLQGRDTGELFF. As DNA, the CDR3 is TGTGCCAGTAGTCATCTACAGGGTAGGGACACCGGGGAGCTGTTTTTT. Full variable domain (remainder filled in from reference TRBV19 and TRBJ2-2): DGGITQSPKYLFRKEGQNVTLSCEQNLNHDAMYWYRQDPGQGLRLIYYSQIVNDFQKGDIAEGYSVSREKKESFPLTVTSAQKNPTAFYLCASSHLQGRDTGELFFGEGSRLTVL.

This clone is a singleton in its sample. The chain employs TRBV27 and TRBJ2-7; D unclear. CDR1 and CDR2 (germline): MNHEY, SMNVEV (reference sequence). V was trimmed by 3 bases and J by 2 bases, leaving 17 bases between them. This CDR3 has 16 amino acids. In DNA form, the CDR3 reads TGTGCCAGCAGTTTGACGCGATGGGGAACGGCCTACGAGCAGTACTTC. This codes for CASSLTRWGTAYEQYF.

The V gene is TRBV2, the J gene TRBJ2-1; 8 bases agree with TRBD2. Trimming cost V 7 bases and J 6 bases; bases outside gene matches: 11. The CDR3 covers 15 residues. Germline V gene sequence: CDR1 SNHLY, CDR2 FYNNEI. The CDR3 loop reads CASITGGGLGNEQFF. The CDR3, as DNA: TGTGCCAGCATAACGGGCGGGGGGCTCGGCAATGAGCAGTTCTTC.

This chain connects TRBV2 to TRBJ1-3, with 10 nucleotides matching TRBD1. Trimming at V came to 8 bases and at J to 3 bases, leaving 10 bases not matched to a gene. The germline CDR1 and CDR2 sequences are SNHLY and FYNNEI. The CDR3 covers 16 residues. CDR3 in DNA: TGTGCCAGCGTTCCATCCGGACAGGGGGGTGGAAACACCATATATTTT. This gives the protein CASVPSGQGGGNTIYF.

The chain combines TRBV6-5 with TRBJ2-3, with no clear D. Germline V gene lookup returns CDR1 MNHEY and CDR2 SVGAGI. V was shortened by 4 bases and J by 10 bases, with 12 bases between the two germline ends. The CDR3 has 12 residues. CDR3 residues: CASSSTSGSQYF. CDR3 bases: TGTGCCAGCAGTTCCACATCAGGCTCGCAGTATTTT.

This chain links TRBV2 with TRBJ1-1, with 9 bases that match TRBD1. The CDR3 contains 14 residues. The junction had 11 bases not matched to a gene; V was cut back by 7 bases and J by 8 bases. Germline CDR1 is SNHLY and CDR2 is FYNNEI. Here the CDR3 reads CASTLLGQGREAFF. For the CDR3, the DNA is TGTGCCAGCACTTTACTGGGACAGGGTAGAGAAGCTTTCTTT.

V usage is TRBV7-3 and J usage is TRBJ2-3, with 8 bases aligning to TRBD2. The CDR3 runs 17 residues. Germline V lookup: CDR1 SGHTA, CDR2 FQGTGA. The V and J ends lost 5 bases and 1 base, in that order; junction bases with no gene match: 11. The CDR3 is CASSQSYSGKGTDTQYF. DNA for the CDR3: TGTGCCAGCAGCCAATCATATAGCGGGAAAGGCACAGATACGCAGTATTTT.

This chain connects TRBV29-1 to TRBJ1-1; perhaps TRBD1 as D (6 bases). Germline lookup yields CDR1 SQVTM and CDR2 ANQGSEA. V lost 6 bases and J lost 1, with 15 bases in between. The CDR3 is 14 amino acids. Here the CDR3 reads CSVARGLTNTEAFF. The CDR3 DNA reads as TGCAGCGTCGCCAGGGGACTGACGAACACTGAAGCTTTCTTT.

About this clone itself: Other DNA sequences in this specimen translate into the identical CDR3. CDR3 in amino acids: CASSLAAYGYTF. The CDR3 DNA is TGTGCCAGCAGTCTGGCCGCCTATGGCTACACCTTC. The chain uses TRBV28 and TRBJ1-2; D gene ambiguous. With 5 bases removed from V and 4 bases from J, the gap between germline ends came to 8 bases. Germline lookup yields CDR1 MDHEN and CDR2 SYDVKM. The CDR3 spans 12 residues.

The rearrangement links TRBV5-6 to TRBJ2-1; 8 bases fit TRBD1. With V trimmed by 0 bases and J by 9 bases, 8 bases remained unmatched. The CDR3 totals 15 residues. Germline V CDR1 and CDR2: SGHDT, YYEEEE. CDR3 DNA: TGTGCCAGCAGCTTGGGGCAGGGGGCTTATAGTGAGCAGTTCTTC. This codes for CASSLGQGAYSEQFF.

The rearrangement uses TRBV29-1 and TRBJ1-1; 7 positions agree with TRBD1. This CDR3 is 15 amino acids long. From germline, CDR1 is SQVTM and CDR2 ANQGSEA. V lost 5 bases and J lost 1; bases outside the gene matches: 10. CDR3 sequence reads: CSVRPGGLTNTEAFF. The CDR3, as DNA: TGCAGCGTTCGACCAGGGGGTTTGACGAACACTGAAGCTTTCTTT.

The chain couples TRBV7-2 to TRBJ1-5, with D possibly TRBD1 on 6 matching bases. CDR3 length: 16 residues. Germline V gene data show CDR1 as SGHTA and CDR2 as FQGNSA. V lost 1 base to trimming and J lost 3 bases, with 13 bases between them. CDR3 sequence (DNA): TGTGCCAGCAGCTTAGGGCCGGACAGATACAATCAGCCCCAGCATTTT. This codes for CASSLGPDRYNQPQHF.

CDR3: CASSPGRGYNEQFF. The CDR3 bases are TGTGCCAGCAGCCCGGGTCGAGGGTACAATGAGCAGTTCTTC. The chain links TRBV11-2 to TRBJ2-1; D might be TRBD2 (5 bases). V dropped 5 bases and J dropped 4 bases, with 12 bases sitting between them. Germline CDR1 is SGHAT and CDR2 is FQNNGV. The CDR3 runs to 14 residues.

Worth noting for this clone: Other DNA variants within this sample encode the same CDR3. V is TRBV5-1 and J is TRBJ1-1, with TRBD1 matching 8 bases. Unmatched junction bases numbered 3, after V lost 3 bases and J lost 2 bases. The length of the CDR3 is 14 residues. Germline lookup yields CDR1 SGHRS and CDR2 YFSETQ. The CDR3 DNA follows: TGCGCCAGCAGCTGGGGACAGGCTAACACTGAAGCTTTCTTT. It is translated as CASSWGQANTEAFF.

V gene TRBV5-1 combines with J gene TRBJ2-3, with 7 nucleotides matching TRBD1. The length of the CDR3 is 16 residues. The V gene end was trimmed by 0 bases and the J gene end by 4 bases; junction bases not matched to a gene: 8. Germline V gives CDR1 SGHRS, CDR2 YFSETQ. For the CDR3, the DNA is TGCGCCAGCAGCTTGGCGTCAGGGGGAAATGCAGATACGCAGTATTTT. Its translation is CASSLASGGNADTQYF.

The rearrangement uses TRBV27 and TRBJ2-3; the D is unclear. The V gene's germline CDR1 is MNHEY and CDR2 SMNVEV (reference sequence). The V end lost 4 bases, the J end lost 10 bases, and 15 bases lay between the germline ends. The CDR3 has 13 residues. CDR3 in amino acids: CASSSYKYQAQYF. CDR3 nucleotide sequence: TGTGCCAGCAGTTCCTATAAATATCAGGCGCAGTATTTT.

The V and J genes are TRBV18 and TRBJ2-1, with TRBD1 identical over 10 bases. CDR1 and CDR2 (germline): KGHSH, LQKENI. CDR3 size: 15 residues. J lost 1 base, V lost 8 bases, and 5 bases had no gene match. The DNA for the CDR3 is TGTGCCAGCGCTAGGACAGGGGGATCCTACAATGAGCAGTTCTTC. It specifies CASARTGGSYNEQFF.

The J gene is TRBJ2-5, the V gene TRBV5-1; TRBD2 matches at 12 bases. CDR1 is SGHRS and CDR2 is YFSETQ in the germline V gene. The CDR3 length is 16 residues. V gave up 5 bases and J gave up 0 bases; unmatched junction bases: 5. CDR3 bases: TGCGCCAGCAGAAGGACTAGCGGGGCGTACCAAGAGACCCAGTACTTC. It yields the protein CASRRTSGAYQETQYF.

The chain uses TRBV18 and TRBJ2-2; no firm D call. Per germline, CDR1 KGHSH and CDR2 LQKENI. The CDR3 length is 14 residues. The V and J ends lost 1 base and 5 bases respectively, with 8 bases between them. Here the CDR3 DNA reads TGTGCCAGCTCACCACAGGCCTTGACCGGGGAGCTGTTTTTT. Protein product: CASSPQALTGELFF.

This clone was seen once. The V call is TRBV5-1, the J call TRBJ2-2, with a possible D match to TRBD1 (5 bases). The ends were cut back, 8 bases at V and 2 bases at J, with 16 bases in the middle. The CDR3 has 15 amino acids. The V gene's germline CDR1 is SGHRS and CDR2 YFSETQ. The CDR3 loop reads CASIRDLPNTGELFF. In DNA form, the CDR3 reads TGCGCCAGTATCAGGGATCTACCTAACACCGGGGAGCTGTTTTTT.

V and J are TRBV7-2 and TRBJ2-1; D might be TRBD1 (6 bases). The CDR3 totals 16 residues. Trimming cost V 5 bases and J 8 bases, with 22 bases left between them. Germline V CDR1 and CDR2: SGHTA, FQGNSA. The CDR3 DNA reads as TGTGCCAGCAGCCCACAGGGACCACCAAGGAACTATGAGCAGTTCTTC. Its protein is CASSPQGPPRNYEQFF.

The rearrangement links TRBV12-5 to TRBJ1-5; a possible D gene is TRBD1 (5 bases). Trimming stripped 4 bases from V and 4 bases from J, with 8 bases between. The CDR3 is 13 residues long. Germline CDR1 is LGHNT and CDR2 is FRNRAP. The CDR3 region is CASGYGGNQPQHF. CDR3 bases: TGTGCTAGTGGTTACGGGGGGAATCAGCCCCAGCATTTT.

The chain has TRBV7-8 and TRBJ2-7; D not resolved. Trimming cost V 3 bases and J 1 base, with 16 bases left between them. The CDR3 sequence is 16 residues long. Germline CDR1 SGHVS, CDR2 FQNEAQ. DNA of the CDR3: TGTGCCAGCAGCTTTTCGTCATTCCCTCAGTCCTACGAGCAGTACTTC. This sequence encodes CASSFSSFPQSYEQYF.